This T cell receptor beta chain was retrieved from a study of T cells after yellow fever vaccination. The study's findings and limits: Contamination by abundant bulk-population clonotypes could be present in FACS-sorted repertoires. Only a small proportion of the clonotypes turned up in both the CD4 and the CD8 compartments, likely arising from convergent recombination. Reappearance after the booster was observed for most primary-vaccination clones (more than 95% CD4, less than 90% CD8).

TCRdb reprocessed the 5' RACE reads with MiXCR, giving one entry per CDR3 protein. The sample records 150,000 to 200,000 distinct CDR3 sequences, about 6% being singletons. CDR3 length equals 14 residues. The V gene lost 3 bases and the J gene lost 6 bases, with 9 bases spanning the gap. Regarding this clonotype: What it recognizes is unknown.

The chain uses TRBV12-3 or TRBV12-4 and TRBJ1-6; D unresolved. The specimen was CD4+ T cells sorted from PBMCs, collected on the day of the first yellow fever vaccination. This receptor was obtained from a young man who received the YFV17D yellow fever vaccine. Here the CDR3 DNA reads TGTGCCAGCAGTTTGGCGGGGATTAATTCACCCCTCCACTTT. It is translated as CASSLAGINSPLHF.